The TCR beta chain under discussion was sequenced for a study of human T cells and chemical hapten exposure. Trimming took 5 bases from V and 7 from J; bases not matched to a gene: 6. This CDR3 is 15 amino acids long. Germline V gives CDR1 MDHEN, CDR2 SYDVKM. Ten or more counts support this clonotype. Time point specified: patch test 2, 6 weeks after DPC sensitization. Treatment: therapeutic diphenylcyclopropenone sensitization with weekly scalp DPC. TCRdb passed the RACE reads through MiXCR, listing each CDR3 protein once. Found here are approximately 90,000 distinct CDR3 sequences, more than 9.5% of them singletons; the top ten hold over 2%.

The sequence was obtained from a man aged 35-49 years with alopecia areata. Some clones in this sample may be carry-over from other donors' samples. Sequencing used whole blood, obtained in connection with sensitization to the hapten diphenylcyclopropenone (DPC). The rearrangement joins TRBV28 to TRBJ2-1; 12 bases line up with TRBD2. DNA of the CDR3: TGTGCCAGCAGTGTAACTAGCGGGAGGACTAATGAGCAGTTCTTC. Its protein product is CASSVTSGRTNEQFF.